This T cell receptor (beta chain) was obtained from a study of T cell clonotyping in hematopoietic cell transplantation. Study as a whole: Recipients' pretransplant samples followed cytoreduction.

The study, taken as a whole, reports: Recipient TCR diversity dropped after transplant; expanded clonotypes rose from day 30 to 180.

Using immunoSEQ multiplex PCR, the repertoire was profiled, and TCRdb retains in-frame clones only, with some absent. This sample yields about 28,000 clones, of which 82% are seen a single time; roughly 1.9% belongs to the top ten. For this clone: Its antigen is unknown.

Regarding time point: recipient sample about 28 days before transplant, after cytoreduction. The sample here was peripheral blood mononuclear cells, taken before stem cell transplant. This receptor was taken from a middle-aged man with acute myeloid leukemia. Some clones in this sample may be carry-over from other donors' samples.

The CDR3 DNA is TGTGCCAGCAGCTTGGGGCTTCTCCCCCCTCGCTACACCTTC. This sequence encodes CASSLGLLPPRYTF. This chain connects TRBV5-4 to TRBJ1-2; D gene uncertain. V was pared by 0 bases and J by 9 bases, with 15 bases between. Germline values: CDR1 SGHNT, CDR2 YYREEE (reference sequence). There are 14 residues in the CDR3.